The next 26 T cell receptor beta chains were all read from a single sample in a study of T cell changes during pregnancy in multiple sclerosis. Clones were read by immunoSEQ multiplex PCR, and TCRdb kept only the in-frame ones, dropping some. The data hold around 30,000 clones, with approximately 94% observed a single time. This specimen was CD4+ T cells from peripheral blood mononuclear cells, taken in the second trimester of pregnancy. The receptors come from a female donor with multiple sclerosis, enrolled in a pregnancy study.

The rearrangement joins TRBV2 to TRBJ2-7; D gene unclear. Trimming shortened V by 1 base and J by 1 base, and 11 bases separated the two germline ends. Per germline, CDR1 SNHLY and CDR2 FYNNEI. The CDR3 length is 15 residues. CDR3 sequence: CASSEDRGNSYEQYF. The CDR3 DNA reads TGTGCCAGCAGTGAAGATCGAGGAAATTCCTACGAGCAGTACTTC.

This chain uses TRBV7-9 with TRBJ2-5; 11 nucleotides align to TRBD1. CDR1 and CDR2 from the germline V gene are SEHNR and FQNEAQ (reference sequence). The CDR3 sequence is 16 residues long. V lost 5 bases and J lost 8; bases outside the gene matches: 13. This chain's CDR3 is CASSDIGRDRGFTQYF. CDR3 in DNA: TGTGCCAGCAGCGATATTGGGCGGGACAGGGGGTTTACCCAGTACTTC. The full variable domain, in which reference TRBV7-9 and TRBJ2-5 provide the parts outside the CDR3, is DTGVSQNPRHKITKRGQNVTFRCDPISEHNRLYWYRQTLGQGPEFLTYFQNEAQLEKSRLLSDRFSAERPKGSFSTLEIQRTEQGDSAMYLCASSDIGRDRGFTQYFGPGTRLLVL.

The rearrangement uses TRBV7-2 and TRBJ1-1, with 12 bases lining up with TRBD1. The length of the CDR3 is 16 residues. From germline, CDR1 is SGHTA and CDR2 FQGNSA. Trimming removed 4 bases from V and 4 bases from J; junction bases left unmatched: 7. CDR3 protein: CASSSYLGQGATEAFF. Here the CDR3 DNA reads TGTGCCAGCAGCTCGTATTTGGGACAGGGGGCCACTGAAGCTTTCTTT.

The chain carries TRBV7-6 and TRBJ2-7; 10 bases align to TRBD2. J was trimmed by 0 bases and V by 2 bases; bases with no gene match: 4. The CDR3 sequence is 16 residues long. CDR1 SGHVS and CDR2 FNYEAQ come from the germline V gene. CDR3: CASSLNLAGASYEQYF. The CDR3, as DNA: TGTGCCAGCAGCTTAAATCTAGCGGGAGCCTCCTACGAGCAGTACTTC.

The V call is TRBV5-5, the J call TRBJ1-1, with 7 bases identical to TRBD1. The CDR3 runs to 12 residues. V was clipped by 3 bases and J by 10 bases; unmatched bases: 6. Germline CDR1 and CDR2: SGHKS and YYEKEE (reference sequence). CDR3 loop: CASSSDRERAFF. The CDR3 DNA reads TGTGCCAGCAGCTCTGACAGGGAGAGAGCTTTCTTT.

The V call is TRBV7-8, the J call TRBJ2-2; D perhaps matches TRBD2 (6 bases). CDR3 length: 16 amino acids. The germline V gene has CDR1 SGHVS and CDR2 FQNEAQ. The V and J ends lost 1 base and 1 base respectively, with 10 bases between them. This CDR3 reads CASSLVPAGNTGELFF. The CDR3, as DNA: TGTGCCAGCAGCTTAGTCCCAGCGGGGAACACCGGGGAGCTGTTTTTT.

J is TRBJ2-7 and V is TRBV19, with 12 bases that match TRBD2. Trimming at V came to 5 bases and at J to 2 bases, leaving 4 bases not matched to a gene. CDR3 length equals 15 residues. Germline CDR1 and CDR2: LNHDA and SQIVND (reference sequence). The CDR3, as DNA: TGTGCCAGTAGTCGGACTAGCGGGACGACCTACGAGCAGTACTTC. This translates into CASSRTSGTTYEQYF.

The V call is TRBV14, the J call TRBJ1-2; no firm D call. Germline CDR1 and CDR2: SGHDN and FVKESK. Trimming took off 3 bases at V and 8 bases at J, with 13 bases between the two ends. CDR3 length: 13 residues. DNA of the CDR3: TGTGCCAGCAGCCATGTGGGTCGAGGCGGCTACACCTTC. Its translation: CASSHVGRGGYTF.

Only one count was recorded for this clone. The same CDR3 is also encoded by other DNA sequences in this sample. This chain connects TRBV19 to TRBJ1-5; 7 nucleotides align to TRBD1. CDR3 length equals 14 residues. The J segment lost 2 bases and the V segment lost 5 bases, leaving 3 bases of the junction unmatched. The germline gives CDR1 LNHDA, CDR2 SQIVND (reference sequence). In DNA form, the CDR3 reads TGTGCCAGTAGTCCTCAGGGGGGCAATCAGCCCCAGCATTTT. Translating gives CASSPQGGNQPQHF.

The CDR3 protein is CASQIRGTEAFF. The CDR3 coding sequence is TGTGCCAGTCAAATCAGGGGGACTGAAGCTTTCTTT. This chain connects TRBV6-6 to TRBJ1-1, with TRBD1 matching 7 bases. The V gene's germline CDR1 is MNHNY and CDR2 SVGAGI (reference sequence). V shed 9 bases, J shed 5 bases, and the junction held 6 bases outside the gene matches. CDR3 length: 12 residues.

The rearrangement uses TRBV6-6 and TRBJ1-1; TRBD1 matches 7 bases. Looked up from germline, CDR1 is MNHNY and CDR2 is SVGAGI (reference sequence). The CDR3 totals 14 residues. The V segment lost 6 bases and the J segment 1 base; nucleotides outside the gene matches: 5. CDR3 sequence (DNA): TGTGCCAGCAGGTACGGGACAGCGAACACTGAAGCTTTCTTT. Translating gives CASRYGTANTEAFF.

This clone came up a few times. V is TRBV20-1 and J is TRBJ1-2; D is unresolved. The ends were cut back, 3 bases at V and 8 bases at J, with 10 bases in the middle. Looked up from germline, CDR1 is DFQATT and CDR2 is SNEGSKA (reference sequence). CDR3 length: 11 residues. CDR3 DNA sequence: TGCAGTGCTAGGGCCTCTCTCGGCTACACCTTC. Translated, it gives CSARASLGYTF.

The chain combines TRBV6-5 with TRBJ1-2, with D perhaps TRBD1 (5 bases). The V gene's germline CDR1 is MNHEY and CDR2 SVGAGI. The CDR3 runs 14 residues. The V end lost 0 bases, the J end lost 3 bases, and 8 bases lay between the germline ends. Here the CDR3 reads CASSYSRGYYGYTF. The CDR3 bases are TGTGCCAGCAGTTACTCGCGGGGGTACTATGGCTACACCTTC.

The chain carries TRBV6-5 and TRBJ2-7, with 9 bases matching TRBD1. Losses at the gene ends were 2 bases for V and 5 bases for J; bases not matched to a gene: 10. The germline V gene has CDR1 MNHEY and CDR2 SVGAGI. This CDR3 is built from 16 residues. The CDR3 DNA is TGTGCCAGCAGTTACGACTCCGGGACAGGGTCCCACGAGCAGTACTTC. Protein product: CASSYDSGTGSHEQYF.

The chain uses TRBV5-1 and TRBJ2-1, with 8 bases fitting TRBD1. The germline V gene encodes CDR1 SGHRS and CDR2 YFSETQ. The CDR3 runs 15 residues. J lost 7 bases, V lost 2 bases, and 8 bases had no gene match. The CDR3 spells CASSFFSQGANEQFF. CDR3 DNA: TGCGCCAGCAGCTTTTTTTCGCAGGGGGCTAATGAGCAGTTCTTC.

The chain links TRBV15 to TRBJ1-2; D possibly corresponds to TRBD1 (5 bases). V dropped 3 bases and J dropped 5 bases, with 7 bases sitting between them. Germline CDR1 is LNHNV and CDR2 is YYDKDF (reference sequence). CDR3 length: 12 residues. In DNA form, the CDR3 reads TGTGCCACCAGCAGGGACACTTATGGCTACACCTTC. Its translation: CATSRDTYGYTF.

This chain links TRBV19 with TRBJ2-7; tentative D call: TRBD1 (5 bases). Trimming cost V 4 bases and J 6 bases, with 19 bases left between them. From germline, CDR1 is LNHDA and CDR2 SQIVND (reference sequence). This CDR3 is built from 15 residues. CDR3 residues: CASSNQGSGLGEQYF. For the CDR3, the DNA is TGTGCCAGTAGTAACCAGGGATCAGGGTTGGGCGAGCAGTACTTC.

The chain is built from TRBV20-1 and TRBJ2-7; D is undetermined. The V and J ends lost 1 base and 6 bases respectively, with 7 bases between them. The CDR3 contains 11 residues. The V gene's germline CDR1 is DFQATT and CDR2 SNEGSKA (reference sequence). CDR3 sequence (DNA): TGCAGTGCTAGAGGGGCCGCCGAGCAGTACTTC. Its protein is CSARGAAEQYF.

This sequence joins TRBV9 and TRBJ2-1, with TRBD2 matching over 9 bases. The germline V gene encodes CDR1 SGDLS and CDR2 YYNGEE. With V trimmed by 4 bases and J by 0 bases, 17 bases remained unmatched. This CDR3 is built from 20 residues. CDR3: CASSPRGGLASMSSYNEQFF. DNA for the CDR3: TGTGCCAGCAGCCCCCGGGGAGGACTAGCGTCTATGAGCTCCTACAATGAGCAGTTCTTC.

In this sample, this clone turned up once. This chain uses TRBV7-9 with TRBJ1-4; 7 positions agree with TRBD1. Germline CDR1 and CDR2: SEHNR and FQNEAQ (reference sequence). This CDR3 is 15 amino acids long. Losses at the gene ends were 5 bases for V and 5 bases for J; bases not matched to a gene: 8. The CDR3 reads CASSPDRALNEKLFF. The CDR3 nucleotides are TGTGCCAGCAGCCCAGACAGGGCCCTGAATGAAAAACTGTTTTTT.

This chain joins TRBV5-1 and TRBJ1-1; possibly TRBD1 for D (5 bases). V was trimmed by 2 bases and J by 4 bases, leaving 15 bases between them. The V gene's germline CDR1 is SGHRS and CDR2 YFSETQ. The CDR3 loop spans 15 amino acids. Here the CDR3 reads CASSFRGGESTEAFF. CDR3 DNA: TGCGCCAGCAGCTTTCGGGGAGGGGAGAGCACTGAAGCTTTCTTT.

This sequence joins TRBV6-5 and TRBJ1-5, with unresolved D. In germline, CDR1 is MNHEY, CDR2 SVGAGI. The CDR3 extends over 13 amino acids. The germline V and J ends were trimmed by 5 bases and 7 bases, with 12 bases remaining between them. The CDR3 bases are TGTGCCAGCAGTGACCGACACGGCCAGCCCCAGCATTTT. Residues: CASSDRHGQPQHF.

This clone has just a few counts. The chain uses TRBV5-6 and TRBJ1-1; a possible D gene is TRBD1 (6 bases). V lost 0 bases, J lost 5 bases, and 11 bases lay in between. The CDR3 totals 14 residues. Germline lookup yields CDR1 SGHDT and CDR2 YYEEEE. The CDR3 coding sequence is TGTGCCAGCAGCTTGGTACAGGGTAAGACTGAAGCTTTCTTT. Translated, it gives CASSLVQGKTEAFF.

This CDR3 reads CARPKSFSYEQYF. The CDR3 bases are TGCGCCAGGCCGAAGAGTTTTTCCTACGAGCAGTACTTC. The J gene is TRBJ2-7, the V gene TRBV10-1; no firm D call. The CDR3 runs 13 residues. V was clipped by 9 bases and J by 1 base, with 13 bases between them. Germline CDR1 is WNHNN and CDR2 is SYGVQD (reference sequence).

This chain links TRBV5-6 with TRBJ1-1, with 11 bases aligning to TRBD1. The CDR3 totals 18 residues. V lost 4 bases and J lost 0; bases outside the gene matches: 11. CDR1 SGHDT and CDR2 YYEEEE come from the germline V gene. CDR3 region: CASSKGQGVLTMNTEAFF. As DNA, the CDR3 is TGTGCCAGCAGCAAGGGACAGGGGGTCTTGACCATGAACACTGAAGCTTTCTTT.

This rearrangement joins TRBV5-1 to TRBJ2-3, with TRBD2 matching over 12 bases. The germline V gene encodes CDR1 SGHRS and CDR2 YFSETQ. Trimming removed 4 bases from V and 2 bases from J; junction bases left unmatched: 5. The CDR3 is made up of 16 amino acids. As DNA, the CDR3 is TGCGCCAGCAGCCCCGGACTAGCGGGGCTCACAGATACGCAGTATTTT. This gives the protein CASSPGLAGLTDTQYF.